A single sample gave rise to the 25 T cell receptor beta chains below, sequenced in a study of CD8+ T cells in alopecia areata. As the sequencing template, cDNA was produced by extracting RNA and reverse transcribing it. Only in-frame clones appear in the TCRdb table, and some are missing; sequencing was by immunoSEQ multiplex PCR. There are 270,000 or so clones in the sample, none observed a single time. Sorting of pooled cutaneous lymph node cells was based on CD4, CD8alpha, NKG2D, NKG2ACE and other markers. The source material was CD4+ T cells sorted from a lymph node. Receptors originate from a C3H/HeJ mouse with alopecia areata. MHC haplotype: H2-k.

This clone was observed a few times. Gene names are the mouse ones. The read is 4 residues too short to cover the CDR3 end, so that end is filled in from the germline J gene. Other DNA sequences in the sample encode the same CDR3. This rearrangement joins TRBV13-1 to TRBJ2-5; no clear D. The germline V gene encodes CDR1 NSHNY and CDR2 SYGAGN. The CDR3 totals 11 residues. The DNA read from the CDR3 is TGTGCCAGCAGTGATTTGGAC. It specifies CASSDLD. The whole CDR3 is CASSDLDTQYF.

For this clone: Gene names and germline match the mouse. The read terminates 4 residues ahead of where the CDR3 ends, so the germline J gene completes it. This chain connects TRBV31 to TRBJ2-1, with 7 bases matching TRBD1. The J segment lost 4 bases and the V segment lost 1 base, leaving 1 base of the junction unmatched. The CDR3 length is 13 residues. Germline CDR1 reads GKSSPN; CDR2 reads SITVG. CDR3 loop: CAWSRDRYAEQFF. The sequenced CDR3 bases are TGTGCCTGGAGTCGGGACAGATATGCT.

This clone has more than one count but fewer than ten. The listed genes are named as in mouse. The CDR3 end lies 3 residues beyond the end of the read and is filled in from the germline J gene. Other DNA sequences of this sample code for an identical CDR3. The gene calls are TRBV19 and TRBJ1-6; D is unresolved. TRBJ1-6 is treated as an ORF (open reading frame) with a function not yet certain. The germline V gene encodes CDR1 FNHDT and CDR2 SITEND (reference sequence). Trimming shortened V by 2 bases and J by 2 bases, and 5 bases separated the two germline ends. This CDR3 is built from 14 residues. This CDR3 is CASSIQTYNSPLYF. CDR3 DNA, as far as it was read: TGTGCCAGCAGTATTCAAACCTATAATTCGCCC.

Remarks on this clone: Mouse gene names and germline throughout. The read falls 4 residues short of the CDR3 end, and the missing part is taken from the germline J gene. The genes are TRBV1 and TRBJ2-5; D perhaps matches TRBD1 (5 bases). V was trimmed by 0 bases and J by 2 bases, leaving 9 bases between them. Germline-derived CDR1 and CDR2 are NSQYPW and LRSPGD (reference sequence). The CDR3 is 15 residues long. CDR3 amino acids: CTCSADHRSQDTQYF. The covered CDR3 bases are TGCACCTGCAGTGCAGATCACAGGAGCCAAGAC.

In the case of this clone: Mouse gene names and germline throughout. The missing CDR3 end, 4 residues past where the read stops, is filled in from the germline J gene. The chain has TRBV1 and TRBJ2-3, with 8 bases that match TRBD2. With V trimmed by 5 bases and J by 0 bases, 1 base remained unmatched. From germline, CDR1 is NSQYPW and CDR2 LRSPGD (reference sequence). The CDR3 is 14 residues long. The sequenced CDR3 bases are TGCACCTGCAGTTTGGGGGGGAGTGCAGAA. Translation gives CTCSLGGSAE. The entire CDR3 protein reads CTCSLGGSAETLYF.

There are a few counts of this clone. Here the gene names and germline are mouse. The CDR3 end is not reached by the read, which stops 4 residues before it; the germline J gene fills it in. This chain joins TRBV13-1 and TRBJ1-1; D might be TRBD1 (6 bases). The germline V gene has CDR1 NSHNY and CDR2 SYGAGN. The CDR3 runs 11 residues. CDR3 sequence: CASSWTAEVFF. The CDR3 bases that were read are TGTGCCAGCAGTTGGACAGCA.

With respect to this clone: The germline and genes are mouse ones. The CDR3 extends 4 residues past the end of the read, so its final part is completed from the germline J gene. This chain joins TRBV13-1 and TRBJ2-5; 10 bases match TRBD2. The J segment lost 2 bases and the V segment lost 4 bases, leaving 4 bases of the junction unmatched. This CDR3 has 15 residues. Per germline, CDR1 NSHNY and CDR2 SYGAGN. CDR3 residues: CASSNWGGGQDTQYF. The part of the CDR3 DNA that was read is TGTGCCAGCAGTAACTGGGGGGGAGGCCAAGAC.

A few counts support this clone. Mouse names are used for the genes. The read gets to within 4 residues of the CDR3 end, and the germline J gene fills in the rest. The chain carries TRBV1 and TRBJ1-2, with D uncertain. CDR3 size: 16 residues. Trimming shortened V by 0 bases and J by 1 base, and 12 bases separated the two germline ends. Germline CDR1 NSQYPW, CDR2 LRSPGD (reference sequence). The sequenced part of the CDR3 DNA is TGCACCTGCAGTGCAGATAAAGTGGGGAGAAACTCC. This encodes CTCSADKVGRNS. The complete CDR3 reads CTCSADKVGRNSDYTF.

This clone was picked up a small number of times. Gene names denote mouse genes. Read data end 4 residues before the CDR3 end; the end is taken from the germline J gene. Within the sample, other DNA sequences also encode this same CDR3. The chain combines TRBV1 with TRBJ2-5, with TRBD2 identical over 7 bases. With 3 bases clipped from V and 0 bases from J, the junction kept 3 bases outside the gene matches. The CDR3 extends over 15 amino acids. The germline gives CDR1 NSQYPW, CDR2 LRSPGD (reference sequence). Partial CDR3 DNA: TGCACCTGCAGTGCTTCTGGGGGAAACCAAGAC. Its translation is CTCSASGGNQD. The complete CDR3 sequence is CTCSASGGNQDTQYF.

With respect to this clone: Germline and genes: mouse. The sequence runs out 4 residues before the end of the CDR3; the remainder is reconstructed from the germline J gene. V is TRBV13-1 and J is TRBJ2-3; 10 nucleotides match TRBD1. CDR3 length: 15 residues. CDR1 is NSHNY, CDR2 SYGAGN, per germline. The CDR3 region is CASSDWDRGGETLYF. The sequenced part of the CDR3 DNA is TGTGCCAGCAGTGATTGGGACAGGGGAGGAGAA.

This clone was seen more than once but under ten times. The genes and germline here are from mouse. The CDR3 end is not reached by the read, which stops 4 residues before it; the germline J gene fills it in. V and J are TRBV13-2 and TRBJ2-5, with D possibly being TRBD2 (5 bases). Germline V gene data show CDR1 as NNHNN and CDR2 as SYGAGS (reference sequence). The CDR3 contains 15 residues. The V end was cut by 1 base, the J end by 1 base, with 10 bases between. CDR3 DNA, as far as it was read: TGTGCCAGCGGTGATCTGGGAAGGGACCAAGAC. Translating gives CASGDLGRDQD. The entire CDR3 protein is CASGDLGRDQDTQYF.

This clone was seen many times. Gene names refer to mouse genes. Other DNA sequences in the sample encode the same CDR3. CDR3 sequence reads: CTCSGGGQDTQYF. The DNA read from the CDR3 is TGCACCTGCAGTGGGGGGGGCCAAGAC. The gene calls are TRBV1 and TRBJ2-5; 7 nucleotides line up with TRBD2. The CDR3 end lies 4 residues beyond the end of the read and is filled in from the germline J gene. V was pared by 4 bases and J by 2 bases, with 0 bases of the junction left unmatched. Germline values: CDR1 NSQYPW, CDR2 LRSPGD (reference sequence). The CDR3 sequence is 13 residues long.

As for this clone: The listed genes are named as in mouse. The read ends 4 residues shy of where the CDR3 ends; the end is completed using the germline J gene. The identical CDR3 is also encoded by other nucleotide sequences in the sample. The rearrangement uses TRBV1 and TRBJ2-5, with 7 bases fitting TRBD2. Germline CDR1 is NSQYPW and CDR2 is LRSPGD (reference sequence). V shed 0 bases and J 3 bases; nucleotides not matched to a gene: 3. The CDR3 loop spans 15 amino acids. The sequenced CDR3 bases are TGCACCTGCAGTGCAGATCTGGGGGTTCAAGAC. Translated, it gives CTCSADLGVQD. The entire CDR3 protein is CTCSADLGVQDTQYF.

Points on this clone: The gene names here belong to mouse. With the read ending 4 residues before the CDR3 end, the germline J gene is used to fill in that end. The V gene is TRBV31, the J gene TRBJ2-2, with D perhaps TRBD2 (7 bases). Between the trimmed V and J ends, which lost 1 base and 2 bases, there was a span of 11 bases. The V gene's germline CDR1 is GKSSPN and CDR2 SITVG. The CDR3 is 15 residues long. CDR3 residues: CAWSQEGGNTGQLYF. The sequenced CDR3 bases are TGTGCCTGGAGTCAGGAGGGGGGCAACACCGGG.

Only a few counts were recorded for this clone. Genes and germline come from the mouse. The read ends 4 residues early relative to the CDR3; the germline J gene fills the gap. J is TRBJ1-1 and V is TRBV1, with a tentative D call TRBD1 (6 bases). The germline V gene encodes CDR1 NSQYPW and CDR2 LRSPGD (reference sequence). The CDR3 is made up of 13 amino acids. V lost 6 bases and J lost 0, with 8 bases in between. The CDR3 here is CTCRGTSNTEVFF. The part of the CDR3 DNA that was read is TGCACCTGCAGAGGGACATCAAACACA.

This clone has just a few counts. The genes are named according to mouse. The read terminates 4 residues ahead of where the CDR3 ends, so the germline J gene completes it. At the DNA level, this CDR3 is encoded by other sequences in the same sample as well. The chain couples TRBV13-2 to TRBJ2-7; 13 bases are shared with TRBD2. The CDR3 has 14 residues. Germline lookup yields CDR1 NNHNN and CDR2 SYGAGS (reference sequence). The CDR3 loop is CASGGGLGGYEQYF. CDR3 bases read: TGTGCCAGCGGTGGGGGACTGGGGGGGTAT.

Regarding this clone: The listed genes are named as in mouse. Other DNA sequences within the sample encode an identical CDR3. CDR3 bases read: TGTGCCAGCAGTGACCAGGGGGCTAACACCGGG. Amino acid sequence: CASSDQGANTG. The complete CDR3 sequence is CASSDQGANTGQLYF. The chain is built from TRBV13-3 and TRBJ2-2, with TRBD1 matching over 8 bases. The CDR3 end falls 4 residues outside the read, so it is completed with the germline J gene. With V trimmed by 2 bases and J by 2 bases, 2 bases remained unmatched. This CDR3 has 15 residues. The germline V gene encodes CDR1 NNHDY and CDR2 SYVADS. Full variable domain (missing parts from reference TRBV13-3 and TRBJ2-2): EAAVTQSPRSKVAVTGGKVTLSCHQTNNHDYMYWYRQDTGHGLRLIHYSYVADSTEKGDIPDGYKASRPSQENFSLILELASLSQTAVYFCASSDQGANTGQLYFGEGSKLTVL.

In this sample, this clone turned up a few times. The gene names here belong to mouse. The CDR3 loop is CAWSAPGHANSDYTF. CDR3 bases read: TGTGCCTGGAGCGCCCCGGGACACGCAAACTCC. The V call is TRBV31, the J call TRBJ1-2; the D gene is possibly TRBD1 (6 bases). The CDR3 is cut off 4 residues early in the read; its end comes from the germline J gene. Germline V CDR1 and CDR2: GKSSPN, SITVG. The ends were cut back, 3 bases at V and 0 bases at J, with 14 bases in the middle. The CDR3 covers 15 residues.

This clone was seen only a few times. Gene names are mouse gene names. From the germline J gene comes the end of the CDR3, since the read stops 4 residues before it. V is TRBV13-2 and J is TRBJ2-7; TRBD2 agrees at 8 bases. Germline CDR1 and CDR2: NNHNN and SYGAGS (reference sequence). CDR3 size: 14 residues. With V trimmed by 1 base and J by 1 base, 1 base remained unmatched. CDR3 DNA (partial): TGTGCCAGCGGTGATCACTGGGGGTCCTAT. Its translation: CASGDHWGSY. The CDR3 in its entirety is CASGDHWGSYEQYF.

Comments on this clone: The genes and germline here are from mouse. The CDR3 end falls 4 residues outside the read, so it is completed with the germline J gene. The chain carries TRBV13-3 and TRBJ2-3; 12 nucleotides align to TRBD1. This CDR3 is built from 16 residues. J was trimmed by 1 base and V by 3 bases; bases with no gene match: 3. Germline V CDR1 and CDR2: NNHDY, SYVADS. The CDR3 DNA, read in part, is TGTGCCAGCAGTGGGGACAGGGGGCAAGGTGCAGAA. It yields the protein CASSGDRGQGAE. The complete CDR3 sequence is CASSGDRGQGAETLYF.

With regard to this clone: The gene names here belong to mouse. The sequenced fragment ends 4 residues before the CDR3 boundary, so the rest is inferred from the germline J gene. The sample holds other DNA sequences that translate to the same CDR3. The chain employs TRBV13-1 and TRBJ2-3, with TRBD2 matching over 10 bases. Trimming removed 0 bases from V and 3 bases from J; junction bases left unmatched: 1. Germline V gene data show CDR1 as NSHNY and CDR2 as SYGAGN. CDR3 length: 15 amino acids. Incomplete CDR3 DNA: TGTGCCAGCAGTGATGTCTGGGGGGGCGCAGAA. Amino acids: CASSDVWGGAE. In full, the CDR3 is CASSDVWGGAETLYF.

The table lists this clone with a few counts. Genes here carry mouse names. The read ends 4 residues early relative to the CDR3; the germline J gene fills the gap. The sample carries other DNA sequences with the same CDR3. This chain links TRBV5 with TRBJ2-4, with TRBD2 matching over 12 bases. Germline V gives CDR1 LGHNA, CDR2 YNLKQL (reference sequence). The V segment lost 0 bases and the J segment 0 bases; nucleotides outside the gene matches: 1. This CDR3 spans 17 amino acids. The CDR3 DNA, read in part, is TGTGCCAGCAGCCAAGAGGGGACTGGGGGGAGTCAAAAC. This sequence encodes CASSQEGTGGSQN. The full CDR3 sequence reads CASSQEGTGGSQNTLYF.

Only a few counts were recorded for this clone. Gene names are mouse gene names. The read stops 4 residues short of the end of the CDR3; the missing end is completed from the germline J gene. The gene calls are TRBV5 and TRBJ2-3; TRBD2 might be the D (6 bases). The germline V and J ends were trimmed by 1 base and 3 bases, with 14 bases remaining between them. CDR1 and CDR2 (germline): LGHNA, YNLKQL (reference sequence). The CDR3 runs 16 residues. The covered CDR3 bases are TGTGCCAGCAGCCAAGGCGACTGGATGGGAGCAGAA. It yields the protein CASSQGDWMGAE. Given in full, the CDR3 is CASSQGDWMGAETLYF.

The table lists this clone with many counts. All gene names here are mouse names. The DNA ends 4 residues before the CDR3 does, and the rest of the CDR3 is filled in from the germline J gene. The V and J genes are TRBV17 and TRBJ2-2; TRBD1 matches 7 bases. Germline trimming cut 11 bases from V and 1 base from J; bases unmatched to any gene: 4. This CDR3 is built from 13 residues. In germline, CDR1 is MNHDT, CDR2 YYDKIL. The CDR3 sequence is CAFRGRNTGQLYF. Partial CDR3 DNA: TGTGCTTTCAGGGGGAGAAACACCGGG.

Concerning this clone: Gene names are the mouse ones. The sequence runs out 4 residues before the end of the CDR3; the remainder is reconstructed from the germline J gene. This specimen includes other DNA sequences encoding the same CDR3. The V and J genes are TRBV19 and TRBJ2-5; tentatively, D is TRBD1 (5 bases). V dropped 2 bases and J dropped 3 bases, with 7 bases sitting between them. Germline V gene sequence: CDR1 FNHDT, CDR2 SITEND (reference sequence). This CDR3 contains 13 residues. CDR3 in amino acids: CASSIQGQDTQYF. Incomplete CDR3 DNA: TGTGCCAGCAGTATCCAGGGACAAGAC.